This T cell receptor beta chain was recovered during a study of cytomegalovirus exposure and HLA in healthy donors. The CDR3 length is 16 residues. With 6 bases removed from V and 2 bases from J, the gap between germline ends came to 17 bases. Germline V lookup: CDR1 MDHEN, CDR2 SYDVKM. Vbeta (60) and Jbeta (13) primers were used in the PCR. Profiling relied on immunoSEQ multiplex PCR, and the TCRdb table lists in-frame clones only, not all of them. Of fewer than 200,000 clones detected, just under 80% appear once; the ten largest clones hold approximately 1.3%. This chain connects TRBV28 to TRBJ1-5; unclear D gene. The clonotype originates from a young man in good health and CMV-seronegative. Sequencing input: PBMCs. CDR3 region: CASSEMGWGGNQPQHF. Here the CDR3 DNA reads TGTGCCAGCAGCGAAATGGGGTGGGGAGGCAATCAGCCCCAGCATTTT.